What follows are 19 T cell receptor beta chains derived from one specimen sequenced in a study of T cells in Graves' hyperthyroidism and ophthalmopathy. Researchers amplified the TCR beta CDR3 regions from RNA transcripts. TCR CDR3 regions were first amplified by RT-PCR with HTBI primers. TCRdb ran MiXCR on the multiplex PCR reads and lists one entry per CDR3 protein. The data contain over 250,000 distinct CDR3 sequences, less than 30% of them singletons. The sequencing sample was made of blood. These receptors came from a man aged 35-49 years with Graves' hyperthyroidism that later progressed to Graves' ophthalmopathy.

This clonotype was counted between two and nine times. CDR3 sequence: CATSDSARGVWETQYF. CDR3 bases: TGTGCCACCAGTGACTCCGCCAGGGGAGTTTGGGAGACCCAGTACTTC. The V and J genes are TRBV24-1 and TRBJ2-5, with D perhaps matching TRBD1 (6 bases). The CDR3 has 16 amino acids. CDR1 and CDR2 from the germline V gene are KGHDR and SFDVKD. V lost 4 bases, J lost 5 bases, and 19 bases lay in between.

CDR3 nucleotides: TGTGCCAGCAGGCCCTACAGGGACGATCAGCCCCAGCATTTT. As protein: CASRPYRDDQPQHF. The chain employs TRBV6-2 or TRBV6-3 and TRBJ1-5; D is possibly TRBD1 (6 bases). This CDR3 is built from 14 residues. Trimming took 6 bases from V and 5 from J, leaving 14 bases between them. Germline values: CDR1 MNHEY, CDR2 SVGEGT.

The rearrangement joins TRBV28 to TRBJ2-7, with D unclear. Germline-derived CDR1 and CDR2 are MDHEN and SYDVKM. V was pared by 8 bases and J by 5 bases, with 16 bases between. This CDR3 comprises 13 residues. The CDR3: CASGPTSIHEQYF. As DNA, the CDR3 is TGTGCCAGCGGGCCGACATCTATTCACGAGCAGTACTTC.

The sample holds many counts of this clonotype. This sequence joins TRBV4-2 and TRBJ1-2; D is perhaps TRBD1 (6 bases). The CDR3 covers 13 residues. Germline V lookup: CDR1 LGHNA, CDR2 YNFKEQ. Trimming pared 4 bases from V and 5 bases from J, leaving 11 bases between. CDR3 coding DNA: TGTGCCAGCAGCCCACGGACAGAATATGGCTACACCTTC. Translation: CASSPRTEYGYTF.

This clonotype was recorded once. The V gene is TRBV5-1, the J gene TRBJ1-1; D not certain. The CDR3 covers 14 residues. Trimming left V 2 bases short and J 6 bases short, with 14 bases between. The germline gives CDR1 SGHRS, CDR2 YFSETQ. CDR3 region: CASSFDRRVAEAFF. In DNA, the CDR3 is TGCGCCAGCAGCTTCGACCGACGAGTCGCTGAAGCTTTCTTT.

A few counts support this clonotype. This rearrangement joins TRBV28 to TRBJ2-7; perhaps TRBD2 as D (5 bases). The CDR3 runs to 12 residues. With 5 bases removed from V and 4 bases from J, the gap between germline ends came to 9 bases. The V gene's germline CDR1 is MDHEN and CDR2 SYDVKM. CDR3 sequence: CASSLAWYEQYF. CDR3 bases: TGTGCCAGCAGTCTAGCATGGTACGAGCAGTACTTC.

At least ten counts were recorded for this clonotype. The V gene is TRBV5-1, the J gene TRBJ2-5; 11 positions agree with TRBD2. Per germline, CDR1 SGHRS and CDR2 YFSETQ. The ends lost 4 bases at V and 4 bases at J; junction bases unmatched: 15. The CDR3 totals 18 residues. CDR3 nucleotide sequence: TGCGCCAGCAGCCAGGTGACTAGCGGGATCCGAGGCGGAGAGACCCAGTACTTC. Residues: CASSQVTSGIRGGETQYF.

This clonotype was seen at least ten times. This chain connects TRBV10-1 to TRBJ2-5; D tentatively reads TRBD1 or TRBD2 (6 bases each). The CDR3 runs to 14 residues. The V end lost 3 bases, the J end lost 4 bases, and 12 bases lay between the germline ends. CDR1 and CDR2 (germline): WNHNN, SYGVQD (reference sequence). The CDR3 DNA is TGCGCCAGCAGTGACTCGGGGGCAGGAGAGACCCAGTACTTC. This sequence encodes CASSDSGAGETQYF.

This clonotype was counted at least ten times. The rearrangement links TRBV18 to TRBJ1-2; tentatively, D is TRBD1 (6 bases). Germline V lookup: CDR1 KGHSH, CDR2 LQKENI. Between the trimmed V and J ends, which lost 2 bases and 4 bases, there was a span of 11 bases. This CDR3 has 14 residues. The CDR3 DNA is TGTGCCAGCTCACCAGATGGACAGAGCTATGGCTACACCTTC. This sequence encodes CASSPDGQSYGYTF.

This chain connects TRBV4-1 to TRBJ2-7, with D possibly being TRBD1 or TRBD2 (6 bases each). V lost 3 bases and J 0 bases, leaving 15 bases between the germline ends. CDR1 is MGHRA and CDR2 is YSYEKL in the germline V gene. The CDR3 consists of 16 residues. The CDR3 coding sequence is TGCGCCAGCAGCCAGGGGGCCGGGACTGGCTCCTACGAGCAGTACTTC. It encodes CASSQGAGTGSYEQYF.

This chain connects TRBV7-2 to TRBJ1-5, with D tentatively TRBD1 (5 bases). Deletions cut 2 bases from V and 8 bases from J, with 13 bases between. Looked up from germline, CDR1 is SGHTA and CDR2 is FQGNSA. This CDR3 region has 14 residues. The CDR3 DNA reads as TGTGCCAGCAGCTTAAACGGGGCTAGGGAGCCCCAGCATTTT. Protein product: CASSLNGAREPQHF. The full variable domain, with the rest looked up from reference TRBV7-2 and TRBJ1-5, is GAGVSQSPSNKVTEKGKDVELRCDPISGHTALYWYRQSLGQGLEFLIYFQGNSAPDKSGLPSDRFSAERTGGSVSTLTIQRTQQEDSAVYLCASSLNGAREPQHFGDGTRLSIL.

The CDR3 is CASRGGVHEQYF. DNA for the CDR3: TGTGCCAGCAGGGGGGGGGTCCACGAGCAGTACTTC. The V gene is TRBV12-3 or TRBV12-4, the J gene TRBJ2-7, with TRBD2 matching 7 bases. The CDR3 is 12 residues long. The V gene end was trimmed by 6 bases and the J gene end by 5 bases; junction bases not matched to a gene: 4.

The chain recombines TRBV10-3 with TRBJ1-6, with TRBD1 as a possible D gene (6 bases). V was trimmed by 10 bases and J by 7 bases, leaving 20 bases between them. The CDR3 spans 15 residues. Germline V gives CDR1 ENHRY, CDR2 SYGVKD. The CDR3 region is CATAIRQGFNSPLHF. The CDR3 DNA follows: TGTGCCACCGCGATTCGCCAGGGGTTCAATTCACCCCTCCACTTT.

The table lists this clonotype with many counts. The chain recombines TRBV30 with TRBJ1-1; TRBD1 is a possible D gene (6 bases). V lost 0 bases, J lost 3 bases, and 8 bases lay in between. The CDR3 totals 13 residues. Germline assignment: CDR1 GTSNPN and CDR2 SVGIG (reference sequence). The CDR3 spells CAWSVRTDTEAFF. The CDR3 DNA reads as TGTGCCTGGAGTGTAAGGACAGACACTGAAGCTTTCTTT.

V gene TRBV29-1 combines with J gene TRBJ2-1; D is undetermined. The CDR3 consists of 9 residues. The V end lost 0 bases, the J end lost 9 bases, and 0 bases lay between the germline ends. CDR1 and CDR2 from the germline V gene are SQVTM and ANQGSEA. CDR3 sequence (DNA): TGCAGCGTTGAAGATGAGCAGTTCTTC. It encodes CSVEDEQFF.

The table lists this clonotype with many counts. V is TRBV11-1 and J is TRBJ2-4, with TRBD1 matching 11 bases. V lost 6 bases and J lost 1; bases outside the gene matches: 11. In germline, CDR1 is SGHAT, CDR2 FQDESV (reference sequence). This CDR3 comprises 18 residues. The CDR3 loop reads CASSLGTGGPSAKNIQYF. In DNA, the CDR3 is TGTGCCAGCAGTCTGGGGACAGGGGGTCCGTCGGCCAAAAACATTCAGTACTTC.

This clonotype was seen at least ten times. V gene TRBV4-1 combines with J gene TRBJ1-1; possibly TRBD1 for D (5 bases). V dropped 4 bases and J dropped 0 bases, with 15 bases sitting between them. Germline V lookup: CDR1 MGHRA, CDR2 YSYEKL. The CDR3 runs to 16 residues. The CDR3, as DNA: TGCGCCAGCAGCCGGCGGCCGGGGACCATGAACACTGAAGCTTTCTTT. Its translation: CASSRRPGTMNTEAFF.

J is TRBJ2-2 and V is TRBV12-3 or TRBV12-4, with TRBD1 identical over 9 bases. V shed 5 bases and J 4 bases; nucleotides not matched to a gene: 8. CDR3 size: 16 residues. CDR3: CASSPRDRVGTGELFF. The DNA of the CDR3 is TGTGCCAGCAGTCCTCGGGACAGGGTGGGCACCGGGGAGCTGTTTTTT.

This clonotype was recorded at least ten times. The J gene is TRBJ1-1, the V gene TRBV12-3 or TRBV12-4; no reliable D call. V was shortened by 11 bases and J by 1 base, with 17 bases between the two germline ends. CDR3 length equals 14 residues. The CDR3 is CASHQPVKNTEAFF. The CDR3 nucleotides are TGTGCCTCGCACCAACCGGTTAAGAACACTGAAGCTTTCTTT.